These 16 T cell receptor beta chains were all obtained from the same sample, sequenced in a study of human T cells and chemical hapten exposure. In TCRdb, the RACE reads were re-called with MiXCR into one record per CDR3 protein. The sample yields over 95,000 distinct CDR3 sequences, 9.5% to 15% seen once. Documented time point: patch test 1, 2 weeks after DPC sensitization. Treatment defined: therapeutic diphenylcyclopropenone sensitization with weekly scalp DPC. This specimen was whole blood, taken in connection with sensitization to the hapten diphenylcyclopropenone (DPC). The receptors originated from a woman in her thirties or forties with alopecia areata. Some clones in this sample may be carry-over from other donors' samples.

This chain uses TRBV7-3 with TRBJ2-1; D might be TRBD1 (6 bases). The CDR3 contains 13 residues. Trimming cost V 4 bases and J 9 bases, with 13 bases left between them. Germline-derived CDR1 and CDR2 are SGHTA and FQGTGA. In DNA, the CDR3 is TGTGCCAGCAGCTCAACAGGGTGGGGTGAGCAGTTCTTC. Residues: CASSSTGWGEQFF. The full variable domain, with the rest looked up from reference TRBV7-3 and TRBJ2-1, is GAGVSQTPSNKVTEKGKYVELRCDPISGHTALYWYRQSLGQGPEFLIYFQGTGAADDSGLPNDRFFAVRPEGSVSTLKIQRTERGDSAVYLCASSSTGWGEQFFGPGTRLTVL.

A few counts support this clonotype. The chain links TRBV15 to TRBJ2-5; D perhaps matches TRBD1 (5 bases). The CDR3 has 17 amino acids. V was trimmed by 4 bases and J by 0 bases, leaving 18 bases between them. Looked up from germline, CDR1 is LNHNV and CDR2 is YYDKDF (reference sequence). For the CDR3, the DNA is TGTGCCACCAGCATGCAAAGGCTCCCAGGGTACCAAGAGACCCAGTACTTC. Its protein is CATSMQRLPGYQETQYF. Drawing the rest from reference TRBV15 and TRBJ2-5, the complete variable domain is DAMVIQNPRYQVTQFGKPVTLSCSQTLNHNVMYWYQQKSSQAPKLLFHYYDKDFNNEADTPDNFQSRRPNTSFCFLDIRSPGLGDTAMYLCATSMQRLPGYQETQYFGPGTRLLVL.

This rearrangement joins TRBV7-9 to TRBJ2-1, with TRBD2 matching over 12 bases. V lost 5 bases and J lost 7; bases outside the gene matches: 0. The CDR3 totals 13 residues. CDR1 is SEHNR, CDR2 FQNEAQ, per germline (reference sequence). The CDR3 is CASSGTSGNEQFF. CDR3 DNA: TGTGCCAGCAGCGGGACTAGCGGGAATGAGCAGTTCTTC.

This clonotype was seen at least ten times. This rearrangement joins TRBV11-2 to TRBJ2-7, with TRBD2 as a possible D gene (6 bases). V lost 5 bases to trimming and J lost 4 bases, with 15 bases between them. The CDR3 consists of 14 residues. CDR1 and CDR2 from the germline V gene are SGHAT and FQNNGV. The CDR3 protein is CASSKLAGRYEQYF. CDR3 in DNA: TGTGCCAGCAGCAAACTGGCGGGGAGGTACGAGCAGTACTTC.

This clonotype was counted a few times. The V and J genes are TRBV9 and TRBJ2-7; D ambiguous. Trimming left V 3 bases short and J 4 bases short, with 8 bases between. CDR1 and CDR2 from the germline V gene are SGDLS and YYNGEE. The CDR3 has 12 residues. In DNA form, the CDR3 reads TGTGCCAGCAGCGGGCCGCCGTACGAGCAGTACTTC. Translating gives CASSGPPYEQYF. Drawing the rest from reference TRBV9 and TRBJ2-7, the complete variable domain is DSGVTQTPKHLITATGQRVTLRCSPRSGDLSVYWYQQSLDQGLQFLIQYYNGEERAKGNILERFSAQQFPDLHSELNLSSLELGDSALYFCASSGPPYEQYFGPGTRLTVT.

This clonotype came up a few times. The V gene is TRBV19, the J gene TRBJ2-1, with D maybe TRBD2 (5 bases). The CDR3 covers 15 residues. Per germline, CDR1 LNHDA and CDR2 SQIVND (reference sequence). Trimming removed 2 bases at V and 4 bases at J, with 12 bases between. The CDR3 spells CASSISLAAYNEQFF. CDR3 DNA sequence: TGTGCCAGTAGTATAAGTCTAGCAGCTTACAATGAGCAGTTCTTC.

Notes on this clonotype: Just one base apart from a much larger clone, this may be a read error. CDR3 DNA sequence: TGTGCCAGCACTGGAAACACCATATATTTT. It yields the protein CASTGNTIYF. The chain recombines TRBV28 with TRBJ1-3, with unresolved D. In germline, CDR1 is MDHEN, CDR2 SYDVKM. There are 10 residues in the CDR3. V was shortened by 7 bases and J by 2 bases, with 0 bases between the two germline ends.

This chain links TRBV28 with TRBJ2-7; maybe TRBD1 (5 bases). The V and J ends lost 3 bases and 0 bases respectively, with 12 bases between them. This CDR3 comprises 15 residues. In germline, CDR1 is MDHEN, CDR2 SYDVKM. The CDR3 nucleotides are TGTGCCAGCAGTTTTAGGGGTAAAAACTCCTACGAGCAGTACTTC. Translated, it gives CASSFRGKNSYEQYF.

This clonotype was detected a few times. The chain joins TRBV6-6 to TRBJ2-1; 7 bases align to TRBD2. Losses at the gene ends were 7 bases for V and 1 base for J; bases not matched to a gene: 10. This CDR3 spans 16 amino acids. In germline, CDR1 is MNHNY, CDR2 SVGAGI (reference sequence). The CDR3 is CASTRRDGGSYNEQFF. The CDR3 DNA reads as TGTGCCAGCACTCGCAGGGACGGGGGGTCCTACAATGAGCAGTTCTTC.

This chain uses TRBV29-1 with TRBJ2-5, with D possibly TRBD1 on 5 matching bases. Germline loops: CDR1 SQVTM, CDR2 ANQGSEA. The CDR3 loop spans 12 amino acids. V dropped 7 bases and J dropped 4 bases, with 13 bases sitting between them. The CDR3 region has the DNA TGCAGCGCCGACAGTTTTTCAGAGACCCAGTACTTC. Protein sequence: CSADSFSETQYF.

In its sample, this clonotype was seen a few times. The chain combines TRBV6-2 or TRBV6-3 with TRBJ2-6; weak D call: TRBD1 (5 bases). Trimming shortened V by 7 bases and J by 1 base, and 14 bases separated the two germline ends. Looked up from germline, CDR1 is MNHEY and CDR2 is SVGEGT. This CDR3 contains 16 residues. The DNA for the CDR3 is TGTGCCAGCATCGCAGGGTTCGGTTCTGGGGCCAACGTCCTGACTTTC. It is translated as CASIAGFGSGANVLTF.

This clonotype was seen ten or more times. The rearrangement joins TRBV5-1 to TRBJ2-2, with D maybe TRBD2 (6 bases). The V and J ends lost 5 bases and 3 bases respectively, with 11 bases between them. Germline V gene data show CDR1 as SGHRS and CDR2 as YFSETQ. The CDR3 has 14 residues. CDR3 coding DNA: TGCGCCAGCAGGCGGGCTAGCGACACCGGGGAGCTGTTTTTT. It translates to CASRRASDTGELFF. Full variable domain (remainder filled in from reference TRBV5-1 and TRBJ2-2): KAGVTQTPRYLIKTRGQQVTLSCSPISGHRSVSWYQQTPGQGLQFLFEYFSETQRNKGNFPGRFSGRQFSNSRSEMNVSTLELGDSALYLCASRRASDTGELFFGEGSRLTVL.

This clonotype appeared a few times. V usage is TRBV11-2 and J usage is TRBJ2-2; 10 nucleotides agree with TRBD2. The length of the CDR3 is 17 residues. With 4 bases clipped from V and 0 bases from J, the junction kept 5 bases outside the gene matches. Germline loops: CDR1 SGHAT, CDR2 FQNNGV. CDR3 bases: TGTGCCAGCAGCTCCTTCCTAGCGGGAGCGAACACCGGGGAGCTGTTTTTT. The encoded protein is CASSSFLAGANTGELFF.

This clonotype has a handful of counts. This chain links TRBV5-1 with TRBJ2-7, with TRBD1 identical over 8 bases. The germline CDR1 and CDR2 sequences are SGHRS and YFSETQ. This CDR3 has 14 amino acids. V trimming: 7 bases; J trimming: 2 bases; junction bases outside the gene matches: 8. CDR3 DNA: TGCGCCAGCCAAACCGGGACAGGCACCTACGAGCAGTACTTC. Its protein is CASQTGTGTYEQYF.

In this sample, this clonotype turned up a few times. The chain uses TRBV29-1 and TRBJ2-1; D uncertain. The CDR3 covers 13 residues. V lost 4 bases and J lost 0, with 7 bases in between. CDR1 is SQVTM, CDR2 ANQGSEA, per germline. The CDR3 loop reads CSVGESSYNEQFF. CDR3 sequence (DNA): TGCAGCGTTGGTGAGAGCTCCTACAATGAGCAGTTCTTC.

CDR3 sequence (DNA): TGTGCCAGCAGTTACGACAGGGCCAGGAGCTCCTACGAGCAGTACTTC. It yields the protein CASSYDRARSSYEQYF. The genes are TRBV6-5 and TRBJ2-7, with TRBD1 identical over 7 bases. The V segment lost 2 bases and the J segment 0 bases; nucleotides outside the gene matches: 7. Looked up from germline, CDR1 is MNHEY and CDR2 is SVGAGI. CDR3 size: 16 residues.